These 5 T cell receptor beta chains came from one sample sequenced in a study of T cells in Graves' hyperthyroidism and ophthalmopathy. Researchers took RNA transcripts and amplified the TCR beta CDR3 regions from them. Primed by the HTBI set, a first-round RT-PCR was run on the TCR CDR3. TCRdb independently ran MiXCR on the multiplex PCR reads; one entry per CDR3 protein. The table lists about 96,000 distinct CDR3 sequences, over 50% of them singletons. The sequenced material came from blood. These receptors were taken from a middle-aged woman with Graves' hyperthyroidism.

Notes on this clonotype: A read error may account for a junction end that differs from germline. The chain combines TRBV7-2 with TRBJ2-5; weak D call: TRBD2 (5 bases). Germline values: CDR1 SGHTA, CDR2 FQGNSA. CDR3 length: 15 residues. The CDR3 protein is CANSVWFAGQETQYF. In DNA form, the CDR3 reads TGTGCCAACAGCGTATGGTTTGCGGGCCAAGAGACCCAGTACTTC.

Regarding this clonotype: In this CDR3 the conserved last residue, phenylalanine or tryptophan, is missing, so a read error is likely. It is unclear where the CDR3 begins or ends on the DNA, so no DNA is shown, and the CDR3 is as TCRdb lists it. This sequence joins TRBV20-1 and TRBJ1-6. In germline, CDR1 is DFQATT, CDR2 SNEGSKA (reference sequence). Including both end residues, the CDR3 is 8 amino acids long. The CDR3 protein is CSAIGWTS.

This clonotype appeared a few times. One end of the junction does not line up with germline, which may come from a read error. The chain recombines TRBV7-8 with TRBJ2-5; no clear D gene. This CDR3 spans 11 amino acids. Germline CDR1 and CDR2: SGHVS and FQNEAQ. CDR3 sequence (DNA): TGTGCCAGCAGCTTAGGTGTCCACCAGCGCTTC. It specifies CASSLGVHQRF.

This clonotype was found many times. V usage is TRBV10-3 and J usage is TRBJ1-1, with D uncertain. Germline V gives CDR1 ENHRY, CDR2 SYGVKD. V lost 6 bases and J lost 1, with 15 bases in between. The CDR3 has 15 amino acids. The CDR3 nucleotides are TGTGCCATCAGACCCGGTGCAATGACGAACACTGAAGCTTTCTTT. This encodes CAIRPGAMTNTEAFF.

This clonotype was seen repeatedly, ten times or more. This chain joins TRBV2 and TRBJ2-5, with TRBD2 matching over 12 bases. V lost 3 bases to trimming and J lost 5 bases; unmatched junction nucleotides: 4. The CDR3 runs 15 residues. CDR1 and CDR2 from the germline V gene are SNHLY and FYNNEI. DNA of the CDR3: TGTGCCAGCAGTGAGGCTAGCGGGAGGGGGGAGACCCAGTACTTC. Its translation: CASSEASGRGETQYF.